Listed below are T cell receptor beta chains from one sample, sequenced in a study of graft-versus-host responses after intestinal transplantation. TCRdb's table, derived via immunoSEQ multiplex PCR, lists solely in-frame clones and lacks some. The sample consists of tens of thousands of clones, around 89% of them appearing once. Their specific antigens are unknown. The source material was unstimulated CD4+ T cells sorted from spleen or lymph node cells, sampled before transplant. These receptors were collected from a human donor who was the organ donor for an intestinal transplant. The CDR3 runs from the conserved cysteine through the conserved F or W. D genes are given only for firm matches. Rows give clone size only sometimes, using once, few, many, or a class for an expanded clone.

j_gene,d_gene,len,abundance,v_gene,CDR3aa,CDR3nt
TRBJ1-1,TRBD1,17,few,TRBV28,CASSSPRTTGGNTEAFF,TGTGCCAGCAGTTCCCCTCGAACCACAGGGGGGAACACTGAAGCTTTCTTT
TRBJ2-1,NA,15,NA,TRBV5-4,CASSSRVSSYNEQFF,TGTGCCAGCAGCTCGAGGGTGAGCTCCTACAATGAGCAGTTCTTC
TRBJ2-7,NA,18,once,TRBV27,CASSLWILRGHPLYEQYF,TGTGCCAGCAGTTTATGGATATTAAGGGGTCACCCCCTCTACGAGCAGTACTTC
TRBJ2-1,TRBD2,17,NA,TRBV28,CASSPWTSGSSYNEQFF,TGTGCCAGCAGCCCCTGGACTAGCGGTAGCTCCTACAATGAGCAGTTCTTC
TRBJ1-4,TRBD1,17,NA,TRBV5-1,CASSLDPTGETNEKLFF,TGCGCCAGCAGCTTGGACCCCACAGGGGAAACTAATGAAAAACTGTTTTTT
TRBJ2-7,NA,13,NA,TRBV14,CASSHTGTYEQYF,TGTGCCAGCAGCCATACAGGAACCTACGAGCAGTACTTC
TRBJ2-3,NA,16,NA,TRBV19,CATPAGAEKPTDTQYF,TGTGCCACCCCTGCAGGGGCCGAGAAGCCCACAGATACGCAGTATTTT
TRBJ2-2,NA,11,NA,TRBV18,CASSPSGELFF,TGTGCCAGCTCACCGAGCGGGGAGCTGTTTTTT
TRBJ2-3,NA,16,NA,TRBV14,CASSQFRAISTDTQYF,TGTGCCAGCAGCCAATTCAGGGCTATTAGCACAGATACGCAGTATTTT
TRBJ1-5,TRBD1,15,NA,TRBV18,CASSPWTGDNQPQHF,TGTGCCAGCTCACCATGGACAGGGGACAATCAGCCCCAGCATTTT
TRBJ2-1,TRBD2,16,NA,TRBV27,CASSLPASGSYNEQFF,TGTGCCAGCAGTTTACCGGCTAGCGGGAGCTACAATGAGCAGTTCTTC
TRBJ1-3,TRBD1,16,NA,TRBV4-2,CASSQTRDRDRNTIYF,TGTGCCAGCAGCCAGACAAGGGACAGGGATAGAAACACCATATATTTT
TRBJ1-5,TRBD1,15,NA,TRBV19,CASTVGTGVGQPQHF,TGTGCCAGTACGGTCGGGACAGGGGTCGGTCAGCCCCAGCATTTT